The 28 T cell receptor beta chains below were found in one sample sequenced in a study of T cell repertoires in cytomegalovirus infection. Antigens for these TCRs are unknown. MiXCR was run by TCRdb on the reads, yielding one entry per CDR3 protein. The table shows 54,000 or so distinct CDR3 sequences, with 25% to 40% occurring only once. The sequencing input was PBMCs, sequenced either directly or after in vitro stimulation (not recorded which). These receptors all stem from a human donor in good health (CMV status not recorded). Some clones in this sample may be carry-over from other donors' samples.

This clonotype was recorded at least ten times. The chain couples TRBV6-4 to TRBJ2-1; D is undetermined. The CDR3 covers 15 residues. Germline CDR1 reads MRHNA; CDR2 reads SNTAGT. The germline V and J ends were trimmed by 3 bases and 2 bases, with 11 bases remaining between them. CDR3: CASSEGGLPYNEQFF. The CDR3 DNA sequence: TGTGCCAGCAGTGAAGGCGGTCTACCCTACAATGAGCAGTTCTTC.

The CDR3 spells CAISESGPYNEQFF. As DNA, the CDR3 is TGTGCCATCAGTGAGTCGGGGCCCTACAATGAGCAGTTCTTC. The V call is TRBV10-3, the J call TRBJ2-1, with D tentatively TRBD1 (5 bases). In germline, CDR1 is ENHRY, CDR2 SYGVKD. The CDR3 spans 14 residues. Trimming shortened V by 0 bases and J by 2 bases, and 5 bases separated the two germline ends.

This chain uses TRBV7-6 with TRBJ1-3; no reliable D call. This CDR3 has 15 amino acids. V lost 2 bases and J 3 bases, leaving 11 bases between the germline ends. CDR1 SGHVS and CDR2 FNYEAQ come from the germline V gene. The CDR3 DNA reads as TGTGCCAGCAGCTTAAGGTTCGGGAGTGGAAACACCATATATTTT. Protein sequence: CASSLRFGSGNTIYF. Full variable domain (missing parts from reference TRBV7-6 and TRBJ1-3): GAGVSQSPRYKVTKRGQDVALRCDPISGHVSLYWYRQALGQGPEFLTYFNYEAQQDKSGLPNDRFSAERPEGSISTLTIQRTEQRDSAMYRCASSLRFGSGNTIYFGEGSWLTVV.

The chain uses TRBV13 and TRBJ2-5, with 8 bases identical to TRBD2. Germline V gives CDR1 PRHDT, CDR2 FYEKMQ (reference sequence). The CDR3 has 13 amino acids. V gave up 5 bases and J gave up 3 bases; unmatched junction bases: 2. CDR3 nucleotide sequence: TGTGCCAGCAGCCGGGGGGGCGAAGAGACCCAGTACTTC. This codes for CASSRGGEETQYF.

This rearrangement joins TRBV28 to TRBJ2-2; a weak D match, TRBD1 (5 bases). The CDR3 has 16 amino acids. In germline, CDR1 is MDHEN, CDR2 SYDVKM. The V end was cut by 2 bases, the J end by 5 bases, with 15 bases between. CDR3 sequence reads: CASSLPGQGITGELFF. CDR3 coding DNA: TGTGCCAGCAGTTTACCCGGGCAGGGTATAACCGGGGAGCTGTTTTTT.

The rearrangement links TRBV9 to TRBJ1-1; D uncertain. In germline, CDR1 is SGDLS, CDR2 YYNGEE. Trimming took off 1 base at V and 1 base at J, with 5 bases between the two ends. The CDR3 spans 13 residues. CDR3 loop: CASSVSGNTEAFF. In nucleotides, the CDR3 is TGTGCCAGCAGCGTATCAGGGAACACTGAAGCTTTCTTT.

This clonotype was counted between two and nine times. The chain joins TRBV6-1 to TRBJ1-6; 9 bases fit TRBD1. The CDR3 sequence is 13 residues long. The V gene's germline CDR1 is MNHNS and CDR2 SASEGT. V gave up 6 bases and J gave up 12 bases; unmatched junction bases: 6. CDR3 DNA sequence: TGTGCCAGCAGGGGGGACAGGGTTAAACCCCTCCACTTT. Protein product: CASRGDRVKPLHF.

The CDR3 protein is CATTGTRQETQYF. The CDR3 nucleotides read TGTGCCACCACCGGGACAAGGCAAGAGACCCAGTACTTC. V is TRBV10-3 and J is TRBJ2-5; possibly TRBD1 for D (6 bases). This CDR3 is built from 13 residues. Germline V gene lookup returns CDR1 ENHRY and CDR2 SYGVKD. Trimming took 10 bases from V and 2 from J, leaving 14 bases between them.

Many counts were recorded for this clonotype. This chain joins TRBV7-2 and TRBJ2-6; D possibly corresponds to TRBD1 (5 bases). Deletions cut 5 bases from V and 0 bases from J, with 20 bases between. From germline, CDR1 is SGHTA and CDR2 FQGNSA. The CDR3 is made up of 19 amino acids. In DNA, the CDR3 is TGTGCCAGCAGCCTCTACTGGACAAGGAGTATCTCTGGGGCCAACGTCCTGACTTTC. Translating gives CASSLYWTRSISGANVLTF.

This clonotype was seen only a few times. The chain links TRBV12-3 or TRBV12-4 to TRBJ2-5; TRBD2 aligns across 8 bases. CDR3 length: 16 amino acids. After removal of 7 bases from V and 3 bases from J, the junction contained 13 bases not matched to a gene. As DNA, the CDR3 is TGTGCCAGCACTCGTGGGGCGGGCGGGAGGAAAGAGACCCAGTACTTC. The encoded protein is CASTRGAGGRKETQYF.

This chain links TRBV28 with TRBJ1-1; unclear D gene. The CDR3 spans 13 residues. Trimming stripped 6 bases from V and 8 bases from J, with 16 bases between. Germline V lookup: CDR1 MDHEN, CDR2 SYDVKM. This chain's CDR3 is CASSSNLPSEAFF. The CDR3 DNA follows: TGTGCCAGCAGCTCAAATCTCCCTTCAGAAGCTTTCTTT.

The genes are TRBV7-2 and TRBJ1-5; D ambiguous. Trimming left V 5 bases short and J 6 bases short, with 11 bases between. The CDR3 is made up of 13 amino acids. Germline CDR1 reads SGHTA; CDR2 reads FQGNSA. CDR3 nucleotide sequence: TGTGCCAGCAGCCGGGGAGGCGCTCAGCCCCAGCATTTT. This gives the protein CASSRGGAQPQHF.

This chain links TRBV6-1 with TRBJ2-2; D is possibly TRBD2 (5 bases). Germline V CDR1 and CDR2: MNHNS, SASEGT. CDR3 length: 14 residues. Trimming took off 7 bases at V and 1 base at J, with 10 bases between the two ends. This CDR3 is CASKEAVNTGELFF. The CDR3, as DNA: TGTGCCAGCAAGGAAGCGGTGAACACCGGGGAGCTGTTTTTT.

CDR3 DNA sequence: TGTGCCAGCAGTGAAGGGACAGGGATTCCTTTGAGCAATCAGCCCCAGCATTTT. Translation: CASSEGTGIPLSNQPQHF. The gene calls are TRBV2 and TRBJ1-5; 8 bases agree with TRBD1. CDR1 and CDR2 from the germline V gene are SNHLY and FYNNEI. V was clipped by 1 base and J by 1 base; unmatched bases: 9. The CDR3 spans 18 residues.

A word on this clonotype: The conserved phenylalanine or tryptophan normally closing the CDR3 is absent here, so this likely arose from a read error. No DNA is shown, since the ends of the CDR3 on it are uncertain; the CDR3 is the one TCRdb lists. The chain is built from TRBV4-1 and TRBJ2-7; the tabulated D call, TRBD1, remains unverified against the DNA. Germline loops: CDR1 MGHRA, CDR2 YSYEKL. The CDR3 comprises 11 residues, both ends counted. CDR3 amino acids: CASSQDPRASI.

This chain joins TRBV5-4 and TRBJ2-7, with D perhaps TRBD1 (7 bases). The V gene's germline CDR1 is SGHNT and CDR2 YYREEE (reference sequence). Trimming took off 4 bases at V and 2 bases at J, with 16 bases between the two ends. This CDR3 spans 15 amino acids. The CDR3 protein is CASSPGVGQTYEQYF. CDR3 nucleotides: TGTGCCAGCAGCCCGGGAGTGGGACAGACCTACGAGCAGTACTTC.

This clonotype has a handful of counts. This chain's CDR3 is CASTYWGGQGQLFF. The DNA of the CDR3 is TGTGCCAGCACCTATTGGGGGGGTCAGGGTCAACTGTTTTTT. The chain joins TRBV6-8 to TRBJ1-4; TRBD1 is a possible D gene (5 bases). Germline V gene data show CDR1 as MNHGY and CDR2 as SAAAGT. The CDR3 length is 14 residues. The ends were cut back, 7 bases at V and 12 bases at J, with 21 bases in the middle.

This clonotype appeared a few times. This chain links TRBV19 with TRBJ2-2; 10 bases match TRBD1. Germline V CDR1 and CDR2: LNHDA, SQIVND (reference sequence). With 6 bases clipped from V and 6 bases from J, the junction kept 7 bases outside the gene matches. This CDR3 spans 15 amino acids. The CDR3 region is CASSSDRGFAGELFF. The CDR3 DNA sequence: TGTGCCAGTAGCTCGGACAGGGGGTTCGCCGGGGAGCTGTTTTTT.

CDR3 nucleotides: TGCGCCAGCAGTCCAGACGGACGTAGCTATGGCTACACCTTC. Translation: CASSPDGRSYGYTF. The rearrangement links TRBV5-1 to TRBJ1-2; D gene uncertain. This CDR3 is built from 14 residues. Looked up from germline, CDR1 is SGHRS and CDR2 is YFSETQ. Trimming shortened V by 5 bases and J by 4 bases, and 15 bases separated the two germline ends.

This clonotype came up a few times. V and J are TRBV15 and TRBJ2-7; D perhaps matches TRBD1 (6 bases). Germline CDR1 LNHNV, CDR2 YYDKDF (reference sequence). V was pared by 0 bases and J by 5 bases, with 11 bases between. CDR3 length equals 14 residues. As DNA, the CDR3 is TGTGCCACCAGCAGAGATCGGGCAGGGGACGAGCAGTACTTC. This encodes CATSRDRAGDEQYF.

For the CDR3, the DNA is TGTGCCGCGCGGGGCCAGCCCGCATTGGGAGCCTACAATGAGCAGTTCTTC. It is translated as CAARGQPALGAYNEQFF. The chain uses TRBV19 and TRBJ2-1; the D gene is possibly TRBD2 (6 bases). Trimming cost V 11 bases and J 2 bases, with 25 bases left between them. CDR3 length: 17 amino acids. Germline lookup yields CDR1 LNHDA and CDR2 SQIVND (reference sequence).

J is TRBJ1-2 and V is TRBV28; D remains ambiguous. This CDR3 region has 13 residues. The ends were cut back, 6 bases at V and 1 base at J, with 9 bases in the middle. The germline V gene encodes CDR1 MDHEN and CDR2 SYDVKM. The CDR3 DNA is TGTGCCAGCAGCTTGCAGCTTAACTATGGCTACACCTTC. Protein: CASSLQLNYGYTF.

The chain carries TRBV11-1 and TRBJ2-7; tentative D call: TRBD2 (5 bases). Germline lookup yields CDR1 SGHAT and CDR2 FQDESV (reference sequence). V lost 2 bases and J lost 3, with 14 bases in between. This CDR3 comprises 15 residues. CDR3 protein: CASSLSPGNSYEQYF. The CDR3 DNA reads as TGTGCCAGCAGCTTATCCCCCGGGAATAGCTACGAGCAGTACTTC.

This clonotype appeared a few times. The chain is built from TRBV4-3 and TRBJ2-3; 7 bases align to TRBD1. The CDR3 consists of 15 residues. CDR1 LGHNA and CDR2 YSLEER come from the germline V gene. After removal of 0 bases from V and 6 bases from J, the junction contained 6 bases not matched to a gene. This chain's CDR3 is CASSQEFTGADTQYF. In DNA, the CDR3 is TGCGCCAGCAGCCAAGAATTCACAGGGGCGGATACGCAGTATTTT.

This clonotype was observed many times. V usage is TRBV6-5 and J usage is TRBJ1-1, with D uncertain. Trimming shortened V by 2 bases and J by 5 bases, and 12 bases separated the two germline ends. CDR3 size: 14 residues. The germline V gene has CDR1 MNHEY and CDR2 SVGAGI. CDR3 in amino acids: CASSYVAGQTEAFF. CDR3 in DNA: TGTGCCAGCAGTTACGTGGCAGGCCAAACTGAAGCTTTCTTT.

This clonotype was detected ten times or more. The CDR3 protein is CASRSPWREGPTGELFF. In DNA form, the CDR3 reads TGTGCCAGCAGGTCCCCCTGGCGGGAGGGCCCCACCGGGGAGCTGTTTTTT. The rearrangement uses TRBV7-2 and TRBJ2-2, with 9 bases lining up with TRBD2. There are 17 residues in the CDR3. With V trimmed by 6 bases and J by 4 bases, 12 bases remained unmatched. Germline CDR1 SGHTA, CDR2 FQGNSA.

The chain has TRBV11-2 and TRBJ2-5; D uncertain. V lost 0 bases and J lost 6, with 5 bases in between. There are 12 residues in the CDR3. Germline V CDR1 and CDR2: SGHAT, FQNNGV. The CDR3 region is CASSLDWKTQYF. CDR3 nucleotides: TGTGCCAGCAGCTTAGATTGGAAGACCCAGTACTTC.

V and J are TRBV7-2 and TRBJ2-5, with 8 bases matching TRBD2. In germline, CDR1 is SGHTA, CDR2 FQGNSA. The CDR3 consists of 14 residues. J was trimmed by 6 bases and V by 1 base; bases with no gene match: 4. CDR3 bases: TGTGCCAGCAGCTTAGGGCCTAGCGGGCAGACCCAGTACTTC. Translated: CASSLGPSGQTQYF.